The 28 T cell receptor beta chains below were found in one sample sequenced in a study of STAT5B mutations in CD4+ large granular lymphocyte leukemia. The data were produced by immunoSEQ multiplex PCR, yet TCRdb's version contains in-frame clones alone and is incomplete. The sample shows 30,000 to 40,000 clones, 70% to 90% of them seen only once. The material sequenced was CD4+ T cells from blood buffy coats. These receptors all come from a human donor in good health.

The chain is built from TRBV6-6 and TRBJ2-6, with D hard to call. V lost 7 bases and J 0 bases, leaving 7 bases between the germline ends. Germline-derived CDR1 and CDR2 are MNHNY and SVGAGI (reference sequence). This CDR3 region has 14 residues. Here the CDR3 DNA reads TGTGCCAGCACCCTTCTCTCTGGGGCCAACGTCCTGACTTTC. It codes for CASTLLSGANVLTF.

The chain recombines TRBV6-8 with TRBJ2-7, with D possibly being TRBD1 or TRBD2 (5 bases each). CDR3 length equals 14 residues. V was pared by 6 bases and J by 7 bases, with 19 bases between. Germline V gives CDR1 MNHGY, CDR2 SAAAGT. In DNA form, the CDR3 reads TGTGCCAGCAGCTCCTTCCGGGGCGAGTGGGAGCAGTACTTC. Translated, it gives CASSSFRGEWEQYF.

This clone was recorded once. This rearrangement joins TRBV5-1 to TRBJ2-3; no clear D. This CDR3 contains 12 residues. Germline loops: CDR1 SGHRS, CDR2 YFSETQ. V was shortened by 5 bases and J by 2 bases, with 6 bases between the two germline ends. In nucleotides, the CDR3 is TGCGCCAGCAGTTTGACCACAGATACGCAGTATTTT. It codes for CASSLTTDTQYF.

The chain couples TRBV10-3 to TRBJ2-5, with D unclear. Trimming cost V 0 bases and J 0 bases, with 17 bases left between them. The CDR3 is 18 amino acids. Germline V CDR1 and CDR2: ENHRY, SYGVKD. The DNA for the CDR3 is TGTGCCATCAGTGAGTCGAGTGGCATCCCGAAATACCAAGAGACCCAGTACTTC. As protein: CAISESSGIPKYQETQYF.

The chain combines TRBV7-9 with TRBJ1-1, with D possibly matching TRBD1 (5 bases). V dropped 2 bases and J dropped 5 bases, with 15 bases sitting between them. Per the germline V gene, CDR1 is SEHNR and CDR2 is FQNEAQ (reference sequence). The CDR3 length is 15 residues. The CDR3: CASSLYSQGRTEAFF. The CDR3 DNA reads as TGTGCCAGCAGCTTATACTCCCAGGGTCGAACTGAAGCTTTCTTT.

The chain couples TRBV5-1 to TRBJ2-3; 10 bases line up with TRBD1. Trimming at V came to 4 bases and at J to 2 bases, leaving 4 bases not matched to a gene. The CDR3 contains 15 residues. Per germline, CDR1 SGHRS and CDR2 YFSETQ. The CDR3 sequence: CASSPGQGFTDTQYF. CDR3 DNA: TGCGCCAGCAGCCCGGGACAGGGGTTCACAGATACGCAGTATTTT.

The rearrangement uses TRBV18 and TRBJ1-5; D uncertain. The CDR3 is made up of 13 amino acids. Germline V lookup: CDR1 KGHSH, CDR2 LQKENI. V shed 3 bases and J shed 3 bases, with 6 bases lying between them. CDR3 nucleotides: TGTGCCAGCTCACCGACCGACAATCAGCCCCAGCATTTT. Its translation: CASSPTDNQPQHF.

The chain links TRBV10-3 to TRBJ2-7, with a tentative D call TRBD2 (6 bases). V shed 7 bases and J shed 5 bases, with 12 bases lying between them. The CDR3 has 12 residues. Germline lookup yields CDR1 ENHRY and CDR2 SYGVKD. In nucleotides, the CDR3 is TGTGCCATCACCGGGGGTGGCGACGAGCAGTACTTC. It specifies CAITGGGDEQYF.

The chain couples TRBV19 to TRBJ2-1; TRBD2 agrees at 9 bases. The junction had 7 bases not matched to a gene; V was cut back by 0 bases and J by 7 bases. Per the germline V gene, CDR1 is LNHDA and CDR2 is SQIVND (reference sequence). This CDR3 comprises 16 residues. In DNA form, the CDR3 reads TGTGCCAGTAGTATAGAGGCGGGAGGGCGACGGAATGAGCAGTTCTTC. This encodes CASSIEAGGRRNEQFF.

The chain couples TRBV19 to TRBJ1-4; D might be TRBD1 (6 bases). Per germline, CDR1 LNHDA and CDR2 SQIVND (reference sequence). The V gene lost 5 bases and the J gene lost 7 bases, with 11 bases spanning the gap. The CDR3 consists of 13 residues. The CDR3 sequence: CASSGTYVEKLFF. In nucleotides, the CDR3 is TGTGCCAGTAGTGGGACATATGTTGAAAAACTGTTTTTT.

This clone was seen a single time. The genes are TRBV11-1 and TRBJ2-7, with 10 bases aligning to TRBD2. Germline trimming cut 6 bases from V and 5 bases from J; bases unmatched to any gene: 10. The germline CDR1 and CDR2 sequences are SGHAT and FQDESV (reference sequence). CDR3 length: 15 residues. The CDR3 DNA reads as TGTGCCAGCAGACCCATGGCTAGCGGGAGTCACGAGCAGTACTTC. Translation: CASRPMASGSHEQYF. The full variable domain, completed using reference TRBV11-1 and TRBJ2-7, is EAEVAQSPRYKITEKSQAVAFWCDPISGHATLYWYRQILGQGPELLVQFQDESVVDDSQLPKDRFSAERLKGVDSTLKIQPAELGDSAMYLCASRPMASGSHEQYFGPGTRLTVT.

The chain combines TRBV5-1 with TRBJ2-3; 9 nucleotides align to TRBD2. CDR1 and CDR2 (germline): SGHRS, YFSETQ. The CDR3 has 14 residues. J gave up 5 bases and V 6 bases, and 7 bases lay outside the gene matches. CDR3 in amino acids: CASTVAGDIDTQYF. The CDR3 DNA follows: TGCGCCAGCACCGTAGCGGGAGATATAGATACGCAGTATTTT. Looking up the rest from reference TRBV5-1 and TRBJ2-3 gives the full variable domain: KAGVTQTPRYLIKTRGQQVTLSCSPISGHRSVSWYQQTPGQGLQFLFEYFSETQRNKGNFPGRFSGRQFSNSRSEMNVSTLELGDSALYLCASTVAGDIDTQYFGPGTRLTVL.

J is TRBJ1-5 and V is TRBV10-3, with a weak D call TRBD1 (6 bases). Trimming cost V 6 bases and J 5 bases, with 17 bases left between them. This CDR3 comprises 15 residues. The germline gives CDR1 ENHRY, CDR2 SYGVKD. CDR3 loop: CAISSEQGWYQPQHF. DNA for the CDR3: TGTGCCATCAGCTCCGAACAGGGTTGGTATCAGCCCCAGCATTTT.

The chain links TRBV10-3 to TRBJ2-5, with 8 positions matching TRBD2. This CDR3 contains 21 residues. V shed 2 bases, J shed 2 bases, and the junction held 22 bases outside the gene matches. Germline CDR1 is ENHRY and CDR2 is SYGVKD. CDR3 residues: CAISEPTPGLAQGGWQETQYF. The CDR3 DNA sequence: TGTGCCATCAGTGAGCCAACACCAGGACTAGCTCAAGGGGGATGGCAAGAGACCCAGTACTTC.

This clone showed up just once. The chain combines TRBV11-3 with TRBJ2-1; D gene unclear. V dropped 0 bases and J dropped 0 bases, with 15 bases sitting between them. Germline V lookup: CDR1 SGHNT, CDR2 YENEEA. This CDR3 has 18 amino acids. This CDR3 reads CASSLDQGGSNSYNEQFF. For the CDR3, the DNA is TGTGCCAGCAGCTTAGATCAAGGTGGCAGCAACTCCTACAATGAGCAGTTCTTC.

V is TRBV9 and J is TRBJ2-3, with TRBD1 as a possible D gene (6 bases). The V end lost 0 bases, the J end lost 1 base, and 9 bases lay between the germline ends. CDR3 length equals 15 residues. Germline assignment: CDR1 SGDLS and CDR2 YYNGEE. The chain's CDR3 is CASSVARQGTDTQYF. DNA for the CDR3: TGTGCCAGCAGCGTAGCCCGACAGGGCACAGATACGCAGTATTTT. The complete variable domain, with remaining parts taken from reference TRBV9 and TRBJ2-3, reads DSGVTQTPKHLITATGQRVTLRCSPRSGDLSVYWYQQSLDQGLQFLIQYYNGEERAKGNILERFSAQQFPDLHSELNLSSLELGDSALYFCASSVARQGTDTQYFGPGTRLTVL.

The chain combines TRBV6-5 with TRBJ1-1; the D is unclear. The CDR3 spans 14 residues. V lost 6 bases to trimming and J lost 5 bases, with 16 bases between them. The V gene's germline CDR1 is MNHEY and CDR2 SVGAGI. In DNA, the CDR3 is TGTGCCAGCAGCAGAGCACCAGGCGCGACTGAAGCTTTCTTT. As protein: CASSRAPGATEAFF.

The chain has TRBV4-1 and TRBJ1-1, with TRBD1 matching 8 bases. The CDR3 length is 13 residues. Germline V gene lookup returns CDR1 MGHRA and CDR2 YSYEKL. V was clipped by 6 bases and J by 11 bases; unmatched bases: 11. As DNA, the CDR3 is TGCGCCAGCAGACACCAGGGGGCAAGAGGTGCTTTCTTT. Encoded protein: CASRHQGARGAFF.

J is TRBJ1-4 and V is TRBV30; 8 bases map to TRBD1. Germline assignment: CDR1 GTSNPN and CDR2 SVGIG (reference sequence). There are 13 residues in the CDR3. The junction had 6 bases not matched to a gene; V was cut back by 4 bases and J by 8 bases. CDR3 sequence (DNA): TGTGCCTGGACCCAGGGGGCAAGAGAAAAACTGTTTTTT. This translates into CAWTQGAREKLFF.

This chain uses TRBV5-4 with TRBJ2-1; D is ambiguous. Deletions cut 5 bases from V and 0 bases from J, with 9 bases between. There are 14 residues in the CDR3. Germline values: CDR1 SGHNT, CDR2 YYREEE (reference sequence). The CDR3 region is CASSQELSYNEQFF. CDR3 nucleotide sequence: TGTGCCAGCAGTCAGGAACTCTCCTACAATGAGCAGTTCTTC.

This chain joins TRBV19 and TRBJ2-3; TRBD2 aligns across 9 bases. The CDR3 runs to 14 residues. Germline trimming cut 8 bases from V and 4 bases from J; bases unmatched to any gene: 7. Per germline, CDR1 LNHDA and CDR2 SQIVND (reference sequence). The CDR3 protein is CASSLTSGSDTQYF. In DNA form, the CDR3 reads TGTGCCAGTTCCCTGACTAGCGGCTCAGATACGCAGTATTTT.

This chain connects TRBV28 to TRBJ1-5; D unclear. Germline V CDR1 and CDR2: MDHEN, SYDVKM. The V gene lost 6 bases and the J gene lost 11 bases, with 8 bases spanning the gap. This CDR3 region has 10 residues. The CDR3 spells CASRDWTQHF. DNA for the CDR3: TGTGCCAGCAGGGATTGGACCCAGCATTTT.

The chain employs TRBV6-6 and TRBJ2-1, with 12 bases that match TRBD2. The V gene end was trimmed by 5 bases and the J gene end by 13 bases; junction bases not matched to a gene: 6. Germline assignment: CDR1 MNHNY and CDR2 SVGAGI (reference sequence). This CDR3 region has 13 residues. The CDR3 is CASSLAGGLVQFF. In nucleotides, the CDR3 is TGTGCCAGCAGTCTAGCGGGAGGGCTGGTTCAGTTCTTC.

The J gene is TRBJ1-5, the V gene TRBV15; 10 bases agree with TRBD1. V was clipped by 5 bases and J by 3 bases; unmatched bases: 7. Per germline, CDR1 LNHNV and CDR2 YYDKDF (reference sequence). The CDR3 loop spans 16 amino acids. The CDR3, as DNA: TGTGCCACCAGCCTTGGGACAGGGGAGGCCAATCAGCCCCAGCATTTT. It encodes CATSLGTGEANQPQHF.

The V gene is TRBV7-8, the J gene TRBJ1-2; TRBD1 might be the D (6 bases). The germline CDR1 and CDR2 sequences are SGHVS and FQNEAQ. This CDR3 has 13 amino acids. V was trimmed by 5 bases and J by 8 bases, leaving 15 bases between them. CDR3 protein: CASSRSTGNGYTF. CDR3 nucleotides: TGTGCCAGCAGCCGATCCACAGGGAACGGCTACACCTTC. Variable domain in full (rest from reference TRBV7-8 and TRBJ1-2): GAGVSQSPRYKVAKRGQDVALRCDPISGHVSLFWYQQALGQGPEFLTYFQNEAQLDKSGLPSDRFFAERPEGSVSTLKIQRTQQEDSAVYLCASSRSTGNGYTFGSGTRLTVV.

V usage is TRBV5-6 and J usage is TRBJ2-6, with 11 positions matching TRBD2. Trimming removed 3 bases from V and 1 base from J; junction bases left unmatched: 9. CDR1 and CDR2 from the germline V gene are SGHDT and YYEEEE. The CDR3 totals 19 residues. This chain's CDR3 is CASSSLTSGINSGANVLTF. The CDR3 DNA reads TGTGCCAGCAGCTCCCTGACTAGCGGGATAAATTCTGGGGCCAACGTCCTGACTTTC. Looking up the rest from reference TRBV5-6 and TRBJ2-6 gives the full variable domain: DAGVTQSPTHLIKTRGQQVTLRCSPKSGHDTVSWYQQALGQGPQFIFQYYEEEERQRGNFPDRFSGHQFPNYSSELNVNALLLGDSALYLCASSSLTSGINSGANVLTFGAGSRLTVL.

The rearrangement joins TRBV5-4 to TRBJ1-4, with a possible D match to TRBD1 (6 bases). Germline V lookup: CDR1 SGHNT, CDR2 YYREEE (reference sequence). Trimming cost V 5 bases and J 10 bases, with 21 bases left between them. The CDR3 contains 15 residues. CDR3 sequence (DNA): TGTGCCAGCAGTCAAGGGGCAGGGGAGGGTGGAAAACTGTTTTTT. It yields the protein CASSQGAGEGGKLFF.

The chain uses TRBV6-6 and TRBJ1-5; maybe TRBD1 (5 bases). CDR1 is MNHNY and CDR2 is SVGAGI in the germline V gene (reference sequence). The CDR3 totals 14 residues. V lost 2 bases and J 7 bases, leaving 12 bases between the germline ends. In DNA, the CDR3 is TGTGCCAGCAGTTACGGGACGTCAGGGCAGCCCCAGCATTTT. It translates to CASSYGTSGQPQHF.